This T cell receptor beta chain emerged from a study of T-cell memory formation after mild COVID-19. CDR1 and CDR2 from the germline V gene are SQVTM and ANQGSEA. V lost 6 bases to trimming and J lost 6 bases; unmatched junction nucleotides: 13. The CDR3 loop spans 17 amino acids. General study findings and limits: CD4+ clones that contracted lay mainly in CM and EM; CD8+ ones lay in EMRA.

Only a few counts were recorded for this clonotype. The antigen is unknown. TCRdb ran MiXCR on the 5' RACE reads and lists one entry per CDR3 protein. The sample gives about 55,000 distinct CDR3 sequences, over 7.5% of which show up once; around 1.2% is in the top ten. The TCR sequence derives from a man aged 18 to 35 who had mild COVID-19 (a few samples of this study predate the infection). Cell type and time point are not known. The source material was PBMCs or a T cell subset sorted from them (not recorded which). The rearrangement links TRBV29-1 to TRBJ2-1, with 14 bases aligning to TRBD2. The chain's CDR3 is CSVPGTSGGSLGNEQFF. In nucleotides, the CDR3 is TGCAGCGTCCCCGGGACTAGCGGGGGTAGCCTCGGCAATGAGCAGTTCTTC.